This TCR beta chain comes out of a study of beta chain features in type 1 diabetes. In its sample, this clone was seen a few times. Its antigen is not known. Germline-derived CDR1 and CDR2 are GTSNPN and SVGIG (reference sequence). V shed 0 bases and J 7 bases; nucleotides not matched to a gene: 6. This CDR3 contains 14 residues. The study, taken as a whole, reports: The study left unresolved whether HLA type influences TCRB rearrangement. Moderate yet significant TCRB CDR3 shortening was seen in Type 1 diabetes patients in all four CD4+ subsets.

CD45RO/CCR7/CD25/CD127/CD95/CD27 staining was used to isolate CD4+ naive, central memory, regulatory and stem cell-like memory cells by sorting. TCRB transcripts that were expressed got sequenced, as all of the isolated RNA had been reverse transcribed. The assay was immunoSEQ multiplex PCR, and TCRdb's table has in-frame clones only and misses some. The sample has under 300,000 clones, roughly 17% seen once. This TCR derives from a young man with type 1 diabetes. The source material was naive CD4+ T cells from blood. This chain uses TRBV30 with TRBJ1-2; 9 bases fit TRBD1. The CDR3 DNA follows: TGTGCCTGGAGTGTAAGGGACAGGGCCTTTGGCTACACCTTC. Encoded protein: CAWSVRDRAFGYTF.